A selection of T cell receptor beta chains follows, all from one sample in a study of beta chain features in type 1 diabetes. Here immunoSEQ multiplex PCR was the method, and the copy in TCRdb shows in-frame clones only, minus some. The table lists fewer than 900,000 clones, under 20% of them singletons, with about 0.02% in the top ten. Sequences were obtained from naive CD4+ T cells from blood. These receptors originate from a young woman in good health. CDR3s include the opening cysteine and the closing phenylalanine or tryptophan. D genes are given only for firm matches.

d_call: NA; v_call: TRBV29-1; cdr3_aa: CSVKQQGTDTQYF
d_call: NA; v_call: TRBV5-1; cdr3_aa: CASSWDRSYEQYF
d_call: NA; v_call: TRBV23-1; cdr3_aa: CASSQSNSQETQYF
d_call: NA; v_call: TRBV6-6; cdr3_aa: CASSGQGMNTEAFF
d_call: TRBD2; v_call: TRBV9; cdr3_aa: CASSTGTSFADTQYF
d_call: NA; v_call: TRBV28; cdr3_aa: CASRTQGSTGELFF
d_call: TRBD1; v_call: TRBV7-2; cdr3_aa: CASSRGDREVAEAFF
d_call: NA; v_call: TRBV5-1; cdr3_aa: CASSFGGEETQYF
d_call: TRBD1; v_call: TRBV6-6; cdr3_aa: CASRDSSYNEQFF
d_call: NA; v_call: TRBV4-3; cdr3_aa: CASSQDVRGGATGELFF
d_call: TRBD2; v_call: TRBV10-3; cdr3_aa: CAISSGLTPYNEQFF
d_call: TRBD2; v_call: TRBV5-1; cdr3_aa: CASSLEREGETQYF
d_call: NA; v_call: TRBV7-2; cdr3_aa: CASSFQDQETQYF
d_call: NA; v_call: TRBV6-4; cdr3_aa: CASSGGRPGDTQYF
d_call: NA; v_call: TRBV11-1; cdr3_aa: CASSFGVGGSTYEQYF
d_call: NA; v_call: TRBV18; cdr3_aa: CASSPLRASMNTEAFF
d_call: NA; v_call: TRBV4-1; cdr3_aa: CASSQVLASSTGELFF
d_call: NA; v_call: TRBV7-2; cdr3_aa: CASSLFPSMNTEAFF
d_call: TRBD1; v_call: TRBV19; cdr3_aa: CASSMVRGLNNQPQHF
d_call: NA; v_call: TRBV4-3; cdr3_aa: CASSQDIQALAKNIQYF
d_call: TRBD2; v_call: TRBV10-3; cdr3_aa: CAISLSGRAVSEQFF
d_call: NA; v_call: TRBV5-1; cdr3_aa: CASSFNPGTDTQYF
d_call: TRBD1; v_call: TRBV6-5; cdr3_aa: CASSPWTGYEKLFF
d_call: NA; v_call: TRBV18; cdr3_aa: CASSQAPGDTQYF
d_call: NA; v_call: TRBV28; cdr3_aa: CASSLYHAGELFF
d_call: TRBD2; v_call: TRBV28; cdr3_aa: CASSLSSGRSYEQYF
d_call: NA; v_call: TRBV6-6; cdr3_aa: CASLVAGGEKLFF
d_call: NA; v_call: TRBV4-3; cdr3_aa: CASSQDHGNYGYTF
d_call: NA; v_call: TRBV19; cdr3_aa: CASSFRTTISGEQFF
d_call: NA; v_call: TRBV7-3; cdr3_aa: CASSPGLDTDTQYF
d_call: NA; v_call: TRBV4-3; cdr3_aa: CASSQEGLYGYTF
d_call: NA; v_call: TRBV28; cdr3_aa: CASSPYNQPQHF
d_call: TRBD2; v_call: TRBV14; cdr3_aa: CASSQGLGQQYF
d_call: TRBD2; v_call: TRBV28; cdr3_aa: CASSSITSGSTLGEQYF
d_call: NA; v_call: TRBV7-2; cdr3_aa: CASSTVGGEQFF
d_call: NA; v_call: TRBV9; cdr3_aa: CASSVGSPLEGGELFF
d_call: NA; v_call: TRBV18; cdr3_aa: CASSPRSGAQETQYF
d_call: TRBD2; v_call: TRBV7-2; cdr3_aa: CASSPRGTSGRAGELFF
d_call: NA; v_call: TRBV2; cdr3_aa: CASSGFGGCTF
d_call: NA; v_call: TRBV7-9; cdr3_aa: CASSLGHNEQFF
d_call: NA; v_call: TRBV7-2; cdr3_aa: CASSLESVTGELFF
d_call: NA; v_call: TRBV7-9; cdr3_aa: CASRRTGWVGTDTQYF
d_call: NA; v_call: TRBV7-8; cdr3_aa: CASSLAQTANSNQPQHF
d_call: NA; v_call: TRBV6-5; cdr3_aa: CASSYGSGTLNTEAFF
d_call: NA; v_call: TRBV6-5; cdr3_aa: CASRYTDGYTF
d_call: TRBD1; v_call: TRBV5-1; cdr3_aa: CASSSAPGQVYNEQFF
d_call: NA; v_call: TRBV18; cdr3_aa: CASSPGGANVLTF
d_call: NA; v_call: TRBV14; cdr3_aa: CASSRGLNTEAFF
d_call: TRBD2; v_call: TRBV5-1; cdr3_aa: CASSSRMVGEGEQYF
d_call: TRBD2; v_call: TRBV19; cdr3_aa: CASSIAGLAGKETQYF
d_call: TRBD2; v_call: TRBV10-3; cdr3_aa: CAISESSGSGAKNIQYF
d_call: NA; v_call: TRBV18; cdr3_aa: CASSPNYISYNEQFF
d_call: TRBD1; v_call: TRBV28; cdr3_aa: CASSSGQGDQPQHF
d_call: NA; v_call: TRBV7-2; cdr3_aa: CASSLGVQDTEAFF